This T cell receptor beta chain was documented in a study of cytomegalovirus exposure and HLA in healthy donors. Notes on the study in general: The authors later linked a missense DCLRE1C variant to TCR beta V- and J-gene trimming. The study dropped some indistinguishable V segments, TRBV6-2 and TRBV6-3 among them. The study put 160 or so TCR beta chains on its list as cytomegalovirus-associated.

With regard to this clone: Its cognate antigen is unknown.

PCR primers comprised 60 Vbeta and 13 Jbeta primers. Clones were read by immunoSEQ multiplex PCR, and TCRdb kept only the in-frame ones, dropping some. This table holds some 110,000 clones, roughly three quarters found once. The CDR3 is 15 amino acids. CDR1 is SGDLS, CDR2 YYNGEE, per germline. Trimming cost V 0 bases and J 5 bases; bases outside gene matches: 6. The TCR was taken from a woman in her forties in good health and CMV-seronegative. The rearrangement uses TRBV9 and TRBJ2-3, with 7 nucleotides matching TRBD1. Sequenced input: PBMCs. The CDR3 DNA follows: TGTGCCAGCAGCGTAGGAGGACAGGCAAGAGATACGCAGTATTTT. This codes for CASSVGGQARDTQYF.